The clone carrying this T cell receptor beta chain was observed at least ten times. The V end lost 3 bases, the J end lost 4 bases, and 7 bases lay between the germline ends. Germline V gene lookup returns CDR1 ENHRY and CDR2 SYGVKD. The CDR3 loop spans 13 amino acids. This entry is derived from a study of neurological immune-mediated disorders. TCRdb recomputed calls from the 5' RACE reads with MiXCR, one row per CDR3 protein. The table has 95,000 to 150,000 distinct CDR3 sequences, roughly 3.4% seen once; the top ten hold over 1%. The TCR comes from a woman aged 25 to 39 with multiple sclerosis. This chain joins TRBV10-3 and TRBJ2-1, with a weak D call TRBD1 (5 bases). Source material: PBMCs. CDR3 nucleotides: TGTGCCATCAGTGAAGACAGATACAATGAGCAGTTCTTC. This translates into CAISEDRYNEQFF.